The rows below give T cell receptor beta chains drawn from one sample of a study of blood T cells in healthy people across ages. MiXCR was run by TCRdb on the 5' RACE reads, yielding one entry per CDR3 protein. The sample lists about 650,000 distinct CDR3 sequences, about 32% occurring once. Sequenced sample: blood. The receptors were sampled from a woman older than 75 in good health. Both conserved end residues are part of each CDR3. A D gene is named only where the DNA matches it firmly. Not all rows give a size; the values are once, few, many and, for expanded clones, a class.

D gene: NA
V gene: TRBV7-8
J gene: TRBJ2-7
clone size: many
CDR3 DNA: TGTGCCAGCAGTCCAACCTCCCGCGACAGTGCCTACGAGCAGTACTTC
CDR3 protein: CASSPTSRDSAYEQYF

D gene: NA
V gene: TRBV28
J gene: TRBJ2-7
clone size: many
CDR3 DNA: TGTGCCAGCAGTTTCCTCCCCGAGGGGTACGAGCAGTACTTC
CDR3 protein: CASSFLPEGYEQYF

D gene: TRBD1
V gene: TRBV7-2
J gene: TRBJ1-4
clone size: many
CDR3 DNA: TGTGCCAGCGGGACCTCCGGGACAGGAGGGGAAAAACTGTTTTTT
CDR3 protein: CASGTSGTGGEKLFF

D gene: NA
V gene: TRBV10-3
J gene: TRBJ2-7
clone size: few
CDR3 DNA: TGTGCCATCAGTGAGTCCACGGCCCCTGGCGAGCAGTACTTC
CDR3 protein: CAISESTAPGEQYF

D gene: TRBD1
V gene: TRBV7-2
J gene: TRBJ2-7
clone size: NA
CDR3 DNA: TGTGCCAGCAGCTCAACCACGGTGACAGGGGGTTCCTACGAGCAGTACTTC
CDR3 protein: CASSSTTVTGGSYEQYF

D gene: NA
V gene: TRBV4-2
J gene: TRBJ2-2
clone size: NA
CDR3 DNA: TGTGCCAGCGGCCAAGCCCTAGGGGGACACACCGGGGAGCTGTTTTTT
CDR3 protein: CASGQALGGHTGELFF

D gene: TRBD2
V gene: TRBV20-1
J gene: TRBJ2-7
clone size: NA
CDR3 DNA: TGCAGTAGGACTAGCGGCTACGAGCAGTACTTC
CDR3 protein: CSRTSGYEQYF

D gene: NA
V gene: TRBV7-2
J gene: TRBJ1-6
clone size: NA
CDR3 DNA: TGTGCCAGCAGCTCTTGGACAGTTAGCTATAATTCACCCCTCCACTTT
CDR3 protein: CASSSWTVSYNSPLHF

D gene: NA
V gene: TRBV2
J gene: TRBJ1-6
clone size: few
CDR3 DNA: TGTGCCAGCAGTGAGGACACCCATGGAAGTTCACCCCTCCACTTT
CDR3 protein: CASSEDTHGSSPLHF

D gene: NA
V gene: TRBV9
J gene: TRBJ1-5
clone size: NA
CDR3 DNA: TGTGCCAGCAGCCCAGGGGTGGGGAATCAGCCCCAGCATTTT
CDR3 protein: CASSPGVGNQPQHF

D gene: NA
V gene: TRBV20-1
J gene: TRBJ1-2
clone size: few
CDR3 DNA: TGCAGTGCTAGTAGAACGCAGGCTAACTATGGCTACACCTTC
CDR3 protein: CSASRTQANYGYTF

D gene: TRBD2
V gene: TRBV4-2
J gene: TRBJ2-7
clone size: many
CDR3 DNA: TGTGCCAGCAGCCGCGGGACTAGCGGGGGGCAACAACCCTACGAGCAGTACTTC
CDR3 protein: CASSRGTSGGQQPYEQYF

D gene: TRBD1
V gene: TRBV27
J gene: TRBJ2-6
clone size: few
CDR3 DNA: TGTGCCAGCAGTTTCTCGGGGACAGTTTATCGCTCTGGGGCCAACGTCCTGACTTTC
CDR3 protein: CASSFSGTVYRSGANVLTF

D gene: TRBD2
V gene: TRBV7-2
J gene: TRBJ2-3
clone size: many
CDR3 DNA: TGTGCCAGCAGCCGAATCGCAAGGACTAGCGGGGGGGCCGAAGATACGCAGTATTTT
CDR3 protein: CASSRIARTSGGAEDTQYF

D gene: NA
V gene: TRBV15
J gene: TRBJ2-4
clone size: NA
CDR3 DNA: TGTGCCACCAGCAATTTAGAAAACATTCAGTACTTC
CDR3 protein: CATSNLENIQYF

D gene: TRBD1
V gene: TRBV2
J gene: TRBJ2-5
clone size: many
CDR3 DNA: TGTGCCAGCAGACTTTCCGGGACAGGTCCACAAGAGACCCAGTACTTC
CDR3 protein: CASRLSGTGPQETQYF